This TCR beta chain was captured by sequencing in a study of T cell repertoires in cytomegalovirus infection (dated by TCRdb to between 2018 and 2021). For the study in its entirety: The HLA type of each donor mattered for the analysis, because public TCR beta signatures pointed to carriage of CMV infection along with the matching HLA type.

The paper's findings and limits, for the study overall: The ex vivo response was dominated by HLA-C-restricted CMV-specific TCR beta clonotypes, which also provided the single most frequent clonotype in two of eight donors. Carriers of CMV infection plus the relevant HLA type were discriminated by the cumulative frequency of public TCR beta family members in the study cohort and in an independent roughly 380-donor cohort.

This sample was sequenced with an Illumina HiSeq 1500. TCRdb took the public reads, trimmed them with fastp at Q25, ran MiXCR for clone calling and kept in-frame beta chains. Each entry is one CDR3 protein sequence, shown with its most common DNA and genes. The sample data list around 70,000 distinct CDR3 sequences, and 4% of these were observed just once. The top ten clonotypes cover approximately 20% of the sample. Unmatched junction bases come to 9, with V trimmed by 5 bases and J by 0 bases. Via the germline V gene, CDR1 is SGHVS and CDR2 FQNEAQ. CDR3 length: 16 amino acids, cysteine to phenylalanine. Only the CDR3 DNA is retained, 48 bases long and in frame from the first base. In its sample, this clonotype was seen many times. There is no known antigen for this receptor. No qualities accompany the bases; no much larger clone lies one base away.

The rearranged segments are TRBV7-8 and TRBJ2-7, and 8 bases in between align with TRBD1. The sequenced material came from PBMCs. The clonotype originates from a human donor in good health (CMV status not recorded). Some clones in this sample may be carry-over from other donors' samples. The nucleotide sequence reads TGTGCCAGCAGCCTCATACAGGGGGACATCTCCTACGAGCAGTACTTC. Translation gives CASSLIQGDISYEQYF.